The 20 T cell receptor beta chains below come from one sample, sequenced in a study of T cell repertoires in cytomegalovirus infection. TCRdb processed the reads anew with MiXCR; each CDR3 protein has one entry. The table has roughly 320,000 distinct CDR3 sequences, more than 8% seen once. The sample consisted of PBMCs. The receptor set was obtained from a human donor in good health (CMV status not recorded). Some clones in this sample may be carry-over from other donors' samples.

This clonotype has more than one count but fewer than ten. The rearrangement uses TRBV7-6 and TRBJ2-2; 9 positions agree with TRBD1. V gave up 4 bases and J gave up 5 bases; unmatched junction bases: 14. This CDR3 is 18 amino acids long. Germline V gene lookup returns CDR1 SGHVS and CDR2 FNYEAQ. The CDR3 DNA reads TGTGCCAGCAGCTCAAGACGAGGGACAGGGTTCCTGACCGGGGAGCTGTTTTTT. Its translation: CASSSRRGTGFLTGELFF.

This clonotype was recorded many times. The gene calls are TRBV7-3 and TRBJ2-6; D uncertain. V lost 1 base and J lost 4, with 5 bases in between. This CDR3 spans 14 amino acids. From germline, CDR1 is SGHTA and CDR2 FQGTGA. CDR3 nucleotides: TGTGCCAGCAGCTTAATGGGAGGGGCCAACGTCCTGACTTTC. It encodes CASSLMGGANVLTF.

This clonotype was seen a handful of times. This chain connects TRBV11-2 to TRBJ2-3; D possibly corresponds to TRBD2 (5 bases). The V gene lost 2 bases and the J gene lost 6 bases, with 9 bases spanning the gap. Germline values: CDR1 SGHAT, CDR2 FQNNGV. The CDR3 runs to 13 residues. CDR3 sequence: CASSLNWRDTQYF. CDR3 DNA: TGTGCCAGCAGCTTAAATTGGAGGGATACGCAGTATTTT.

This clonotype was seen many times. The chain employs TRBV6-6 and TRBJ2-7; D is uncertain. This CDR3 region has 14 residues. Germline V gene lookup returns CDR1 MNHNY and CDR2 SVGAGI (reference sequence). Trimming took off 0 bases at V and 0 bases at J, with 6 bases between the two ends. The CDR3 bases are TGTGCCAGCAGTTACTCGGGATACTCCTACGAGCAGTACTTC. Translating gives CASSYSGYSYEQYF.

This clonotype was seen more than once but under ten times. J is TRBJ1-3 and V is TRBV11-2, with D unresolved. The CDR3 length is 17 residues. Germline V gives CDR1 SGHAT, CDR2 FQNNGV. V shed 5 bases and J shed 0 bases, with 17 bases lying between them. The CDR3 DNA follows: TGTGCCAGCAGCACGGGGAATTTTCGCCGCTCTGGAAACACCATATATTTT. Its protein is CASSTGNFRRSGNTIYF.

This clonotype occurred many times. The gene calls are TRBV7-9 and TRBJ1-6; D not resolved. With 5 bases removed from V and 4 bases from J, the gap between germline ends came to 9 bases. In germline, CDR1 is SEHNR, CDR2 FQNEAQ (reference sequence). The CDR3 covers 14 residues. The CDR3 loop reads CASSPNGYNSPLHF. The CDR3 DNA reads TGTGCCAGCAGCCCGAACGGGTATAATTCACCCCTCCACTTT.

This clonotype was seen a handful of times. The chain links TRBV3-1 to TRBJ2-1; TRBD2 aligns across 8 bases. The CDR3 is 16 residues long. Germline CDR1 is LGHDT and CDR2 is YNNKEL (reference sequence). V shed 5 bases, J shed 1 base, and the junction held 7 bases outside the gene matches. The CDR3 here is CASSDSGIRSYNEQFF. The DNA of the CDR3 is TGTGCCAGCAGCGATAGCGGGATAAGGTCCTACAATGAGCAGTTCTTC.

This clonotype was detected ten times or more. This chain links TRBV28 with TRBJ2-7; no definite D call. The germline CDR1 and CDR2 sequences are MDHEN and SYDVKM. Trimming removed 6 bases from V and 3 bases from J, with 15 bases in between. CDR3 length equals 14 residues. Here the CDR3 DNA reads TGTGCCAGCAGCAGGCTAGAGAATCTCTACGAGCAGTACTTC. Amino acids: CASSRLENLYEQYF.

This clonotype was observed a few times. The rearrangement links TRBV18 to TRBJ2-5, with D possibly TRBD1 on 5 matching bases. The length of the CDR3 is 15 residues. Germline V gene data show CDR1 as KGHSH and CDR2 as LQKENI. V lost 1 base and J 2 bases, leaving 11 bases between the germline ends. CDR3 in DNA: TGTGCCAGCTCACCACGGGAAGGACATCAAGAGACCCAGTACTTC. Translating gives CASSPREGHQETQYF.

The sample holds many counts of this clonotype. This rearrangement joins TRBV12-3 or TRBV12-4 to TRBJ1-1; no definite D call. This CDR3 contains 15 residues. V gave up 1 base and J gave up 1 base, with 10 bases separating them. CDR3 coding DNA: TGTGCCAGCAGTTTAGAGATAGGGCCGAACACTGAAGCTTTCTTT. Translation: CASSLEIGPNTEAFF.

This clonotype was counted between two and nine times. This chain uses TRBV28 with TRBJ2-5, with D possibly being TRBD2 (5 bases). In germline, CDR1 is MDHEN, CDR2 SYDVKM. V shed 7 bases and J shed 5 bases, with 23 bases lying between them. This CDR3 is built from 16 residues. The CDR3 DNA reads TGTGCCAGCAATACCCGGGGTATAGGGAAGATGGAGACCCAGTACTTC. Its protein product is CASNTRGIGKMETQYF.

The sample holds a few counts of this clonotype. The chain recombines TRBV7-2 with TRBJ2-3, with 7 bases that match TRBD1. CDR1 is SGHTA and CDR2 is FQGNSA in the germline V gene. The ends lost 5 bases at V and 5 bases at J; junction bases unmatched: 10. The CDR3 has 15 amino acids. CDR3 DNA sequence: TGTGCCAGCAGCCCGTTAGGGGGCAGGGGAGATACGCAGTATTTT. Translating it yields CASSPLGGRGDTQYF.

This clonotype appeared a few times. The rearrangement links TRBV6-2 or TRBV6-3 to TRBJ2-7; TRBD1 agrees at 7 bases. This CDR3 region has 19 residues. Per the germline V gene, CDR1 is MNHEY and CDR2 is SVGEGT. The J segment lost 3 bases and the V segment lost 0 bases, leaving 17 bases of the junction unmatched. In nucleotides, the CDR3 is TGTGCCAGCAGTTACTCGAAAGGGAGAGGGGGCTCTCCCCGCTACGAGCAGTACTTC. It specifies CASSYSKGRGGSPRYEQYF.

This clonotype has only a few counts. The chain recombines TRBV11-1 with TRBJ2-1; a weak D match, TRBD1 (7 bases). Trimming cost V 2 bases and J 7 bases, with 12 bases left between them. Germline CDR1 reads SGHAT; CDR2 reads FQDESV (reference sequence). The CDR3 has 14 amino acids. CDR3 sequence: CASSLQGGKNEQFF. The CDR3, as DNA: TGTGCCAGCAGCTTACAGGGGGGAAAGAATGAGCAGTTCTTC.

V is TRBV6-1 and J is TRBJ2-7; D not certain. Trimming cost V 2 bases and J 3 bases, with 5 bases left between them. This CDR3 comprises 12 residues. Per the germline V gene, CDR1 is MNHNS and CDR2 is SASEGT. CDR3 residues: CASSEIDYEQYF. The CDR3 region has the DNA TGTGCCAGCAGTGAAATCGACTACGAGCAGTACTTC.

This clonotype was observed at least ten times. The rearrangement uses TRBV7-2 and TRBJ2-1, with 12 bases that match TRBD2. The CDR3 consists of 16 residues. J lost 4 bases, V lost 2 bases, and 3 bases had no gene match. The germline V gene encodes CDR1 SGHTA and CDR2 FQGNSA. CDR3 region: CASSLPSGGAYNEQFF. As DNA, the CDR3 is TGTGCCAGCAGCTTACCTAGCGGGGGGGCGTACAATGAGCAGTTCTTC. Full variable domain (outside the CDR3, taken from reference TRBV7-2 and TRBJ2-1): GAGVSQSPSNKVTEKGKDVELRCDPISGHTALYWYRQSLGQGLEFLIYFQGNSAPDKSGLPSDRFSAERTGGSVSTLTIQRTQQEDSAVYLCASSLPSGGAYNEQFFGPGTRLTVL.

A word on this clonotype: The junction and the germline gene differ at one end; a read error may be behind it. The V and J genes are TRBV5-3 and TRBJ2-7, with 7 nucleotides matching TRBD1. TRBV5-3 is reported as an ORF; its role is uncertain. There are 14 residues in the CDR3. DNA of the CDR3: TGTGCCAGCAGCTTTCGGGGACAGTTCTACGAGCAGTACTTC. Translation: CASSFRGQFYEQYF.

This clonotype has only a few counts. The DNA for the CDR3 is TGTGCCAGCAGCTCCGCAGGCGAATGGGACAGCTGGATAAAAGAGACCCAGTACTTC. Translation gives CASSSAGEWDSWIKETQYF. V is TRBV7-2 and J is TRBJ2-5; 7 bases fit TRBD1. CDR3 length: 19 amino acids. The germline V gene has CDR1 SGHTA and CDR2 FQGNSA. After removal of 4 bases from V and 3 bases from J, the junction contained 20 bases not matched to a gene. Combining the CDR3 with reference TRBV7-2 and TRBJ2-5 gives the whole variable domain GAGVSQSPSNKVTEKGKDVELRCDPISGHTALYWYRQSLGQGLEFLIYFQGNSAPDKSGLPSDRFSAERTGGSVSTLTIQRTQQEDSAVYLCASSSAGEWDSWIKETQYFGPGTRLLVL.

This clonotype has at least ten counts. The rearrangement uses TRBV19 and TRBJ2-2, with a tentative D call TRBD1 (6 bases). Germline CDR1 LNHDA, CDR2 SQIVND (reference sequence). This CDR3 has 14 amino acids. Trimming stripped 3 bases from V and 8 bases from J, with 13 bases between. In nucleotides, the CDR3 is TGTGCCAGTAGTATCAGGGGCCCAGGAGGGGAGCTGTTTTTT. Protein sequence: CASSIRGPGGELFF.

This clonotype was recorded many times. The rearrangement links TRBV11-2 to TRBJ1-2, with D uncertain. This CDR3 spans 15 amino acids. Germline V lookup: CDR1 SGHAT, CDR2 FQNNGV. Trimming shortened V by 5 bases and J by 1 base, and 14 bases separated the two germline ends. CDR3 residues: CASSHGPGNNYGYTF. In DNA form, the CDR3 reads TGTGCCAGCAGCCACGGGCCCGGGAATAACTATGGCTACACCTTC.